The clone carrying this T cell receptor beta chain was seen a single time. The data derive from a study of T cell changes during pregnancy in multiple sclerosis. The protocol was immunoSEQ multiplex PCR, while the TCRdb copy is restricted to in-frame clones and leaves out a portion. Among some 41,000 clones listed, 70% to 90% were seen once. J lost 6 bases, V lost 4 bases, and 9 bases had no gene match. Germline lookup yields CDR1 MNHNS and CDR2 SASEGT. The CDR3 has 16 residues. This TCR was sampled from a female donor with multiple sclerosis, enrolled in a pregnancy study. The J gene is TRBJ2-1, the V gene TRBV6-1; 10 nucleotides align to TRBD1. The sample consisted of CD8+ T cells from peripheral blood mononuclear cells, taken in the first trimester of pregnancy. The CDR3 nucleotides are TGTGCCAGCAGTGGGGTGCCGGGACAGGGGAGCAATGAGCAGTTCTTC. This sequence encodes CASSGVPGQGSNEQFF.